Listed below are T cell receptor beta chains from one sample, sequenced in a study of CD8 T cells in ankylosing spondylitis. TCRdb recomputed calls from the 5' RACE reads with MiXCR, one row per CDR3 protein. The table records hundreds of thousands of distinct CDR3 sequences, 25% to 30% of them present only once. What was sequenced was blood, either unsorted or a sorted T cell fraction (not recorded which). Receptors originate from a male donor with ankylosing spondylitis. Each CDR3 is given with its conserved first and last residue. D genes are given only for firm matches. Rows may omit the clone size; those that give it use once, few, many or a size class.

j_call	v_call	d_call	clone_size	cdr3_nt	cdr3_aa
TRBJ2-3	TRBV11-2	TRBD2	.	TGTGCCAGCAGCATAGACCGGGACTATAGTTTGGGCACAGATACGCAGTATTTT	CASSIDRDYSLGTDTQYF
TRBJ2-3	TRBV5-4	.	few	TGTGCCAGCAGCTTGTTACAGGCGGGCAGCGATACGCAGTATTTT	CASSLLQAGSDTQYF
TRBJ2-2	TRBV18	.	.	TGTGCCAGCTCACTCAGGTACGGAGAAAGGAACACCGGGGAGCTGTTTTTT	CASSLRYGERNTGELFF
TRBJ2-1	TRBV3-1	.	.	TGTGCCAGCAGACAGTCGGGAAGGGCCTCGGATGAGCAGTTCTTC	CASRQSGRASDEQFF
TRBJ2-6	TRBV7-8	.	.	TGTGCCAGCAGCTTTCGAGGGGCTGGGGCCAACGTCCTGACTTTC	CASSFRGAGANVLTF
TRBJ2-2	TRBV27	TRBD2	.	TGTGCCAGCAGGCCTAGCGGGAGGTCGAACACCGGGGAGCTGTTTTTT	CASRPSGRSNTGELFF
TRBJ1-2	TRBV7-2	.	few	TGTGCCAGCAGCTTAGACAAGGCTGGCTACACCTTC	CASSLDKAGYTF
TRBJ2-7	TRBV12-3/TRBV12-4	.	.	TGTGCCAGCAGGGCGGTGGGGCAGTCCTACGAGCAGTACTTC	CASRAVGQSYEQYF
TRBJ2-5	TRBV7-2	.	many	TGTGCCAGCAGCTTTCAGGGCTCTCAAGAGACCCAGTACTTC	CASSFQGSQETQYF
TRBJ2-2	TRBV11-1	TRBD2	.	TGTGCCAGCACCGCGCGCCGCGGGGGGACTAGCGGGATTCGTGGCGGGGAGCTGTTTTTT	CASTARRGGTSGIRGGELFF
TRBJ1-5	TRBV7-9	.	few	TGTGCCAGCAGCGACGTAGTAGGCAATCAGCCCCAGCATTTT	CASSDVVGNQPQHF
TRBJ2-1	TRBV20-1	TRBD1	.	TGCAGTGCACGGACAGGGGTTGGCTCCTACAATGAGCAGTTCTTC	CSARTGVGSYNEQFF
TRBJ2-3	TRBV2	.	few	TGTGCCAGCAGGATCAGCGGAGGCACAGATACGCAGTATTTT	CASRISGGTDTQYF
TRBJ1-3	TRBV5-6	.	.	TGTGCCAGCAGCCGTGTGGTTGTACTGGGGGTTTCTGGAAACACCATATATTTT	CASSRVVVLGVSGNTIYF
TRBJ1-1	TRBV20-1	TRBD1	few	TGCAGGGTTCCGGGACAGTGGAACACTGAAGCTTTCTTT	CRVPGQWNTEAFF